This section outlines one T cell receptor beta chain sequence together with its context. The antigen is not known. The repertoire was sequenced with immunoSEQ multiplex PCR; TCRdb's copy has only in-frame clones and lacks some. The sample holds around 37,000 clones, roughly three quarters seen once. Stated time point: baseline, week 1 (first vaccination visit). Treatment denoted: pre-vaccination baseline after standard-of-care therapy. Tumors from donors were new WHO grade 3 or 4 IDH1-mutant astrocytomas with ATRX loss. These data come from a study of a mutant IDH1 vaccine in newly diagnosed glioma. General observations from the study: Apparently unrelated to pseudoprogression were changes in the top peripheral T cell clonotypes.

V lost 4 bases and J 13 bases, leaving 14 bases between the germline ends. CDR1 LNHDA and CDR2 SQIVND come from the germline V gene (reference sequence). The CDR3 has 13 amino acids. The chain links TRBV19 to TRBJ1-6; D not certain. The sample was PBMCs, taken from a glioma patient treated with radiotherapy, temozolomide or both. This TCR came from a middle-aged man with glioma. Some clones in this sample may be carry-over from other donors' samples. In nucleotides, the CDR3 is TGTGCCAGTAGTACCCTCCTTGTGTCGCCCCTCCACTTT. Translation gives CASSTLLVSPLHF.